These 16 T cell receptor beta chains came from one sample sequenced in a study of early T cells in non-severe SARS-CoV-2 infection. TCRdb re-analysed the 5' RACE reads in MiXCR, keeping a single row per CDR3 protein. The repertoire holds 55,000 to 75,000 distinct CDR3 sequences, with 11% as singletons. Sequenced sample: whole blood. Receptor source: an adult who was a healthcare worker with PCR-confirmed SARS-CoV-2 infection or an uninfected control (not recorded which).

This clonotype was detected a few times. The rearrangement uses TRBV4-3 and TRBJ1-6, with 8 bases that match TRBD1. J was trimmed by 9 bases and V by 0 bases; bases with no gene match: 7. The CDR3 runs 16 residues. CDR1 and CDR2 from the germline V gene are LGHNA and YSLEER. The chain's CDR3 is CASSQDPPGQGSPLHF. The CDR3 DNA follows: TGCGCCAGCAGCCAAGATCCGCCTGGACAGGGTTCACCCCTCCACTTT.

The J gene is TRBJ2-7, the V gene TRBV21-1; the table's TRBD2 call for D was not verified on the DNA. TRBV21-1 is reported as a pseudogene. The CDR3 covers 16 residues. CDR3 DNA sequence: TGTGCCAGCAGCAAAGTGGGAGGACAGAGCTCCTACGAGCAGTACTTC. Its translation is CASSKVGGQSSYEQYF.

This clonotype occurred once. V and J are TRBV5-1 and TRBJ1-3; D is ambiguous. CDR3 length: 16 residues. Germline values: CDR1 SGHRS, CDR2 YFSETQ. Between the trimmed V and J ends, which lost 2 bases and 4 bases, there was a span of 16 bases. The CDR3 loop reads CASSFDGISPGNTIYF. The CDR3, as DNA: TGCGCCAGCAGCTTCGACGGGATCTCTCCGGGAAACACCATATATTTT.

This clonotype was recorded many times. This rearrangement joins TRBV20-1 to TRBJ2-7, with D perhaps being TRBD1 or TRBD2 (5 bases each). V gave up 2 bases and J gave up 6 bases, with 29 bases separating them. The germline gives CDR1 DFQATT, CDR2 SNEGSKA (reference sequence). The CDR3 runs to 18 residues. In DNA form, the CDR3 reads TGCAGTGCTAGAAAGACCGGGAACAGGTTGGGGCCTTGGGCCGAGCAGTACTTC. This sequence encodes CSARKTGNRLGPWAEQYF.

This clonotype has just a few counts. The rearrangement uses TRBV28 and TRBJ2-7, with D possibly matching TRBD2 (5 bases). V dropped 1 base and J dropped 5 bases, with 9 bases sitting between them. The CDR3 contains 13 residues. From germline, CDR1 is MDHEN and CDR2 SYDVKM. The CDR3 bases are TGTGCCAGCAGTTTATTTTCTAGCAACGAGCAGTACTTC. Protein product: CASSLFSSNEQYF.

V and J are TRBV5-5 and TRBJ1-1; unclear D gene. This CDR3 comprises 11 residues. Germline V lookup: CDR1 SGHKS, CDR2 YYEKEE (reference sequence). V gave up 4 bases and J gave up 3 bases, with 4 bases separating them. The CDR3 DNA is TGTGCCAGCAGCCCTTACACTGAAGCTTTCTTT. Translated, it gives CASSPYTEAFF.

Many counts were recorded for this clonotype. V gene TRBV6-2 or TRBV6-3 combines with J gene TRBJ2-1; tentatively, D is TRBD1 or TRBD2 (5 bases each). V dropped 11 bases and J dropped 1 base, with 15 bases sitting between them. CDR3 length equals 14 residues. Germline-derived CDR1 and CDR2 are MNHEY and SVGEGT. CDR3 amino acids: CAAWDLGSYNEQFF. The CDR3 DNA follows: TGTGCCGCCTGGGACCTCGGGTCCTACAATGAGCAGTTCTTC.

This chain uses TRBV9 with TRBJ2-1; D is ambiguous. Germline CDR1 reads SGDLS; CDR2 reads YYNGEE. This CDR3 comprises 15 residues. V was shortened by 0 bases and J by 4 bases, with 11 bases between the two germline ends. This chain's CDR3 is CASSVAAFAYNEQFF. CDR3 coding DNA: TGTGCCAGCAGCGTAGCGGCGTTCGCGTACAATGAGCAGTTCTTC.

This clonotype appeared a few times. The chain joins TRBV19 to TRBJ2-2, with 13 positions matching TRBD2. From germline, CDR1 is LNHDA and CDR2 SQIVND (reference sequence). V lost 8 bases, J lost 10 bases, and 4 bases stayed unmatched. This CDR3 spans 13 amino acids. CDR3 residues: CASETSGRVELFF. In DNA form, the CDR3 reads TGTGCCAGTGAAACTAGCGGGAGGGTGGAGCTGTTTTTT.

This clonotype has just a few counts. This rearrangement joins TRBV7-9 to TRBJ2-7; 7 bases line up with TRBD1. Trimming took 6 bases from V and 0 from J; bases not matched to a gene: 8. This CDR3 contains 15 residues. The germline gives CDR1 SEHNR, CDR2 FQNEAQ (reference sequence). The CDR3 reads CASSPTGTDSYEQYF. The CDR3 DNA reads as TGTGCCAGCAGTCCAACCGGGACAGACTCCTACGAGCAGTACTTC.

This clonotype showed up many times. This chain links TRBV28 with TRBJ2-1; D is possibly TRBD1 (6 bases). V lost 11 bases to trimming and J lost 4 bases, with 18 bases between them. This CDR3 spans 14 amino acids. The germline gives CDR1 MDHEN, CDR2 SYDVKM. The CDR3 DNA reads TGTGCCGGAACCTCTCAGGGGAAATACAATGAGCAGTTCTTC. This encodes CAGTSQGKYNEQFF.

This clonotype has just one count. The chain is built from TRBV6-5 and TRBJ1-3; no reliable D call. Germline V gene lookup returns CDR1 MNHEY and CDR2 SVGAGI. V shed 9 bases and J shed 0 bases, with 9 bases lying between them. This CDR3 has 13 residues. Here the CDR3 DNA reads TGTGCCAGTAGGACTCGCTCTGGAAACACCATATATTTT. It encodes CASRTRSGNTIYF.

The chain uses TRBV2 and TRBJ2-7; D call uncertain. Germline V gene sequence: CDR1 SNHLY, CDR2 FYNNEI. The CDR3 has 14 amino acids. V dropped 6 bases and J dropped 3 bases, with 15 bases sitting between them. CDR3 loop: CASRERGYHYEQYF. The CDR3 DNA sequence: TGTGCCAGCAGAGAACGCGGATATCACTACGAGCAGTACTTC.

There are a few counts of this clonotype. J is TRBJ1-1 and V is TRBV18; D may be TRBD1 (5 bases). The CDR3 consists of 17 residues. Looked up from germline, CDR1 is KGHSH and CDR2 is LQKENI. V shed 0 bases and J shed 1 base, with 15 bases lying between them. The CDR3 here is CASSPPLWGLGNTEAFF. CDR3 sequence (DNA): TGTGCCAGCTCACCACCCTTATGGGGCCTCGGGAACACTGAAGCTTTCTTT.

V gene TRBV12-3 or TRBV12-4 combines with J gene TRBJ2-7; D is ambiguous. This CDR3 has 14 amino acids. Trimming cost V 5 bases and J 3 bases, with 14 bases left between them. The CDR3 DNA follows: TGTGCCAGCAGTCCACACCGTAGGTACTACGAGCAGTACTTC. Translated: CASSPHRRYYEQYF.

This clonotype appeared a few times. The CDR3 DNA reads as TGTGCCAGCAGCTTATTGACGGGAGCCACAGATACGCAGTATTTT. As protein: CASSLLTGATDTQYF. The chain carries TRBV11-2 and TRBJ2-3; perhaps TRBD2 as D (6 bases). CDR3 length: 15 amino acids. Per the germline V gene, CDR1 is SGHAT and CDR2 is FQNNGV. Trimming shortened V by 2 bases and J by 2 bases, and 11 bases separated the two germline ends.